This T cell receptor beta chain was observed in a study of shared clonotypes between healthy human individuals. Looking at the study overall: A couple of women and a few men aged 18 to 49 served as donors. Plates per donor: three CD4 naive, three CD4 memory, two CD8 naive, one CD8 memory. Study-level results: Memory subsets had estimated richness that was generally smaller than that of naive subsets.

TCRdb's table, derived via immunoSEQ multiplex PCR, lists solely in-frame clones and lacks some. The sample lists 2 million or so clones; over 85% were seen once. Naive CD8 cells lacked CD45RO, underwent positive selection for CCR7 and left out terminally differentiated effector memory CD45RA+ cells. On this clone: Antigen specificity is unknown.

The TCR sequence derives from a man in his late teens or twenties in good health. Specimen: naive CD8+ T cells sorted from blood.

In DNA, the CDR3 is TGTGCCAGTAGTATGCCCAGGGTGGGCGGGGAGCTGTTTTTT. Protein sequence: CASSMPRVGGELFF. The chain carries TRBV19 and TRBJ2-2, with D perhaps matching TRBD1 (5 bases). Trimming removed 3 bases from V and 7 bases from J, with 12 bases in between. CDR3 length: 14 amino acids. Germline V lookup: CDR1 LNHDA, CDR2 SQIVND (reference sequence).